The 28 T cell receptor beta chains below come from one sample, sequenced in a study of a mutant IDH1 vaccine in newly diagnosed glioma. Measured with immunoSEQ multiplex PCR; TCRdb has only the in-frame clones, and not every one. This table has about 56,000 clones, around 87% appearing once. These receptors lack a known antigen. Time point reported: week 23, last vaccination. Each vaccine dose was 300 ug of mutant IDH1 20-mer peptide, with topical imiquimod. Sample: PBMCs, taken from a glioma patient whose treatment included an IDH1 peptide vaccine. The receptors were gathered from a man aged 40-49 years with glioma.

This clone occurred a few times. This sequence joins TRBV11-1 and TRBJ2-5; 10 bases are a match to TRBD2. The CDR3 extends over 17 amino acids. The germline gives CDR1 SGHAT, CDR2 FQDESV (reference sequence). After removal of 2 bases from V and 4 bases from J, the junction contained 10 bases not matched to a gene. The CDR3 loop reads CASSLQASGRFGETQYF. The CDR3 DNA reads TGTGCCAGCAGCTTACAAGCTAGCGGGAGATTTGGAGAGACCCAGTACTTC.

V and J are TRBV6-1 and TRBJ1-1; D remains unclear. This CDR3 comprises 11 residues. V was trimmed by 7 bases and J by 1 base, leaving 4 bases between them. The V gene's germline CDR1 is MNHNS and CDR2 SASEGT. The CDR3 sequence is CASKRNTEAFF. As DNA, the CDR3 is TGTGCCAGCAAGCGGAACACTGAAGCTTTCTTT.

This clone has a single count. The genes are TRBV4-2 and TRBJ2-5; 10 bases line up with TRBD2. Germline assignment: CDR1 LGHNA and CDR2 YNFKEQ. The CDR3 is made up of 18 amino acids. V shed 4 bases and J 5 bases; nucleotides not matched to a gene: 16. The CDR3 DNA follows: TGTGCCAGCAGCCTCCAATATACGCTAGCGGGGGAGAGGGAGACCCAGTACTTC. Protein product: CASSLQYTLAGERETQYF.

The rearrangement joins TRBV19 to TRBJ2-2; 8 nucleotides line up with TRBD2. Germline CDR1 LNHDA, CDR2 SQIVND (reference sequence). The junction had 9 bases not matched to a gene; V was cut back by 5 bases and J by 4 bases. The CDR3 length is 16 residues. CDR3 DNA: TGTGCCAGTAGTCGGTCGCGCGGGAGGCCCACCGGGGAGCTGTTTTTT. As protein: CASSRSRGRPTGELFF.

The J gene is TRBJ1-2, the V gene TRBV6-6; D is ambiguous. The CDR3 sequence is 13 residues long. Germline V lookup: CDR1 MNHNY, CDR2 SVGAGI (reference sequence). V shed 7 bases and J shed 8 bases, with 17 bases lying between them. For the CDR3, the DNA is TGTGCCAGCACCCCCGACCGGCAAGGAGGCTACACCTTC. It encodes CASTPDRQGGYTF.

This chain joins TRBV5-1 and TRBJ2-7, with D uncertain. The germline CDR1 and CDR2 sequences are SGHRS and YFSETQ. V shed 2 bases and J shed 6 bases, with 15 bases lying between them. This CDR3 region has 14 residues. The CDR3 here is CASSLVDPSLEQYF. CDR3 nucleotide sequence: TGCGCCAGCAGCTTAGTGGACCCTTCCCTCGAGCAGTACTTC.

The chain links TRBV4-1 to TRBJ2-4, with unresolved D. Germline V gives CDR1 MGHRA, CDR2 YSYEKL. The ends were cut back, 0 bases at V and 8 bases at J, with 14 bases in the middle. This CDR3 is 15 amino acids long. For the CDR3, the DNA is TGCGCCAGCAGCCAAGAAAACCAAGCCTACCACATTCAGTACTTC. This gives the protein CASSQENQAYHIQYF.

The chain uses TRBV28 and TRBJ2-7; possible D gene TRBD2, 5 bases. Trimming took off 6 bases at V and 0 bases at J, with 15 bases between the two ends. The CDR3 loop spans 15 amino acids. Germline CDR1 is MDHEN and CDR2 is SYDVKM. The DNA of the CDR3 is TGTGCCAGCAGATCACGTTTCGGGATCTCCTACGAGCAGTACTTC. Its protein product is CASRSRFGISYEQYF.

The gene calls are TRBV7-3 and TRBJ2-3; TRBD2 agrees at 7 bases. The CDR3 covers 16 residues. After removal of 4 bases from V and 0 bases from J, the junction contained 7 bases not matched to a gene. Germline CDR1 SGHTA, CDR2 FQGTGA. CDR3 protein: CASSSVAGYSTDTQYF. The CDR3 nucleotides read TGTGCCAGCAGCTCCGTAGCGGGTTATAGCACAGATACGCAGTATTTT.

This CDR3 reads CASSFSNQPQHF. DNA for the CDR3: TGTGCCAGCAGCTTCAGTAATCAGCCCCAGCATTTT. The V call is TRBV7-9, the J call TRBJ1-5, with D unclear. Trimming took off 3 bases at V and 4 bases at J, with 4 bases between the two ends. The germline V gene encodes CDR1 SEHNR and CDR2 FQNEAQ (reference sequence). The CDR3 sequence is 12 residues long.

In DNA, the CDR3 is TGTGCCAGCAGTGACTCGATGGGCCGCTCGGGGTATGGCTACACCTTC. Translation gives CASSDSMGRSGYGYTF. This rearrangement joins TRBV6-4 to TRBJ1-2; no clear D. CDR3 length equals 16 residues. Germline assignment: CDR1 MRHNA and CDR2 SNTAGT. The V gene lost 0 bases and the J gene lost 5 bases, with 16 bases spanning the gap.

This clone is medium-sized. The chain couples TRBV7-8 to TRBJ1-1; D possibly corresponds to TRBD1 (6 bases). V was shortened by 1 base and J by 5 bases, with 17 bases between the two germline ends. This CDR3 spans 16 amino acids. The germline V gene has CDR1 SGHVS and CDR2 FQNEAQ. The CDR3 is CASSLGSQGGGTEAFF. The DNA of the CDR3 is TGTGCCAGCAGCTTAGGGTCGCAGGGAGGGGGGACTGAAGCTTTCTTT.

This clone was seen more than once but under ten times. The genes are TRBV27 and TRBJ1-1; D gene uncertain. The CDR3 runs 13 residues. CDR1 MNHEY and CDR2 SMNVEV come from the germline V gene (reference sequence). Trimming stripped 6 bases from V and 0 bases from J, with 8 bases between. The CDR3 loop is CASSWTVNTEAFF. Written as DNA, the CDR3 is TGTGCCAGCAGCTGGACGGTGAACACTGAAGCTTTCTTT.

The chain carries TRBV7-9 and TRBJ2-7; the D gene is possibly TRBD2 (5 bases). The CDR3 loop spans 12 amino acids. Germline CDR1 and CDR2: SEHNR and FQNEAQ (reference sequence). Trimming removed 2 bases from V and 6 bases from J, with 8 bases in between. DNA of the CDR3: TGTGCCAGCAGCTTACCGCGGGCCGAGCAGTACTTC. Its translation is CASSLPRAEQYF.

This chain joins TRBV2 and TRBJ2-7; 12 nucleotides match TRBD2. CDR1 is SNHLY and CDR2 is FYNNEI in the germline V gene. The CDR3 sequence is 14 residues long. Trimming took 3 bases from V and 5 from J; bases not matched to a gene: 2. The CDR3 loop is CASSETSGSDEQYF. The CDR3 DNA reads TGTGCCAGCAGTGAGACTAGCGGGAGCGACGAGCAGTACTTC.

The rearrangement joins TRBV29-1 to TRBJ2-3; no clear D gene. Per germline, CDR1 SQVTM and CDR2 ANQGSEA. V was trimmed by 6 bases and J by 4 bases, leaving 14 bases between them. CDR3 length: 13 amino acids. Here the CDR3 DNA reads TGCAGCGTGGCGATCGAAGGGCCAGATACGCAGTATTTT. Residues: CSVAIEGPDTQYF.

The chain links TRBV4-1 to TRBJ2-7, with 10 bases aligning to TRBD1. V shed 3 bases and J 2 bases; nucleotides not matched to a gene: 4. The CDR3 runs 15 residues. CDR1 and CDR2 (germline): MGHRA, YSYEKL. The CDR3 nucleotides are TGCGCCAGCAGCCAGGGACAGGGGTCGACCTACGAGCAGTACTTC. This codes for CASSQGQGSTYEQYF.

This chain joins TRBV15 and TRBJ1-2; no firm D call. V was clipped by 1 base and J by 2 bases, with 5 bases between them. Germline CDR1 LNHNV, CDR2 YYDKDF (reference sequence). This CDR3 is built from 13 residues. This CDR3 is CATSRGMNYGYTF. The CDR3 nucleotides are TGTGCCACCAGCAGAGGAATGAACTATGGCTACACCTTC.

The V and J genes are TRBV4-3 and TRBJ2-3; 9 positions agree with TRBD2. Germline lookup yields CDR1 LGHNA and CDR2 YSLEER. The CDR3 runs 15 residues. Trimming took 1 base from V and 8 from J; bases not matched to a gene: 7. The CDR3 nucleotides are TGCGCCAGCAGCCAAGCAGGGGCTAGCGGGACTACGCAGTATTTT. Translation: CASSQAGASGTTQYF.

This clone was recorded only once. This chain links TRBV4-2 with TRBJ2-1, with TRBD2 matching 9 bases. Per the germline V gene, CDR1 is LGHNA and CDR2 is YNFKEQ. This CDR3 comprises 16 residues. V was clipped by 1 base and J by 7 bases; unmatched bases: 8. As DNA, the CDR3 is TGTGCCAGCAGCCAAGGTCTGTCTAGCGGGATAAATGAGCAGTTCTTC. This encodes CASSQGLSSGINEQFF.

The V gene is TRBV29-1, the J gene TRBJ2-5; D remains ambiguous. Per germline, CDR1 SQVTM and CDR2 ANQGSEA. V was trimmed by 3 bases and J by 5 bases, leaving 13 bases between them. The CDR3 is 13 amino acids. CDR3 bases: TGCAGCGTTGATGGCCTGCTGGGGGAGACCCAGTACTTC. It encodes CSVDGLLGETQYF.

The CDR3 DNA reads TGTGCCAGCAGTTACGGGGGGAGCAATCAGCCCCAGCATTTT. This encodes CASSYGGSNQPQHF. V is TRBV6-6 and J is TRBJ1-5; a possible D gene is TRBD1 (5 bases). Germline V gene data show CDR1 as MNHNY and CDR2 as SVGAGI (reference sequence). This CDR3 is built from 14 residues. V lost 2 bases and J lost 1, with 6 bases in between.

This clone has more than one count but fewer than ten. This rearrangement joins TRBV20-1 to TRBJ2-1; D is undetermined. CDR3 length: 10 amino acids. Germline V gives CDR1 DFQATT, CDR2 SNEGSKA (reference sequence). Trimming took off 3 bases at V and 10 bases at J, with 7 bases between the two ends. CDR3 in amino acids: CSARGWEQFF. DNA of the CDR3: TGCAGTGCTAGGGGCTGGGAGCAGTTCTTC.

The V gene is TRBV27, the J gene TRBJ2-5, with D perhaps TRBD2 (6 bases). The germline gives CDR1 MNHEY, CDR2 SMNVEV (reference sequence). V lost 3 bases, J lost 6 bases, and 17 bases lay in between. The CDR3 totals 15 residues. This CDR3 reads CASSLVGSDSKTQYF. In DNA form, the CDR3 reads TGTGCCAGCAGTTTGGTCGGGAGTGACAGTAAGACCCAGTACTTC.

The chain couples TRBV27 to TRBJ2-7; the D gene is possibly TRBD2 (6 bases). The CDR3 length is 16 residues. Germline loops: CDR1 MNHEY, CDR2 SMNVEV (reference sequence). Trimming removed 8 bases at V and 4 bases at J, with 24 bases between. The CDR3 here is CASGKGTGLPGYEQYF. Here the CDR3 DNA reads TGTGCCAGCGGGAAGGGAACGGGACTCCCGGGGTACGAGCAGTACTTC.

V is TRBV5-1 and J is TRBJ2-5, with 7 positions matching TRBD1. Per the germline V gene, CDR1 is SGHRS and CDR2 is YFSETQ. The CDR3 extends over 13 amino acids. Trimming cost V 3 bases and J 4 bases; bases outside gene matches: 3. The CDR3 spells CASSSGTAETQYF. CDR3 DNA: TGCGCCAGCAGCTCCGGGACAGCAGAGACCCAGTACTTC.

V and J are TRBV19 and TRBJ2-6; D gene unclear. Between the trimmed V and J ends, which lost 5 bases and 0 bases, there was a span of 8 bases. This CDR3 spans 15 amino acids. Germline V gives CDR1 LNHDA, CDR2 SQIVND (reference sequence). The CDR3 is CASSEISSGANVLTF. CDR3 nucleotide sequence: TGTGCCAGTAGTGAGATTAGCTCTGGGGCCAACGTCCTGACTTTC.

The gene calls are TRBV7-9 and TRBJ2-1, with 10 bases identical to TRBD2. The CDR3 totals 16 residues. The germline gives CDR1 SEHNR, CDR2 FQNEAQ (reference sequence). Losses at the gene ends were 4 bases for V and 6 bases for J; bases not matched to a gene: 9. CDR3 sequence: CASSSTLAGVGNEQFF. DNA of the CDR3: TGTGCCAGCAGCTCCACCCTAGCGGGAGTGGGCAATGAGCAGTTCTTC.